Presented here are 28 T cell receptor delta chains from one specimen sequenced in a study of γδ T cells in repeated Plasmodium falciparum infection. Bulk repertoires came from Vgamma9/Vdelta2+ or Vdelta2-negative gammadelta T cells flow-sorted from PBMC. TCRdb re-called clones from the multiplex PCR reads via CATT. The sample carries 50,000 or so delta-chain clones, about 1.5% recorded once. Sequencing was done on a sample of gamma-delta T cells from blood. These TCRs come from a pool of human donors (malaria-infected and uninfected, not separated).

This clone was seen only a few times. Distinct nucleotide sequences in the sample also encode this CDR3. The chain employs TRDV1 and TRDJ1; no definite D call. The J gene is absent in TCRdb and was assigned here via DNA matching to germline. The CDR3 is 14 residues long. Germline V lookup: CDR1 TSWWSYY, CDR2 QGS. Trimming pared 3 bases from V and 6 bases from J, leaving 14 bases between. CDR3 nucleotides: TGTGCTCTTGGGGACCGGACCTTATCCTATAAACTCATCTTT. This gives the protein CALGDRTLSYKLIF.

With respect to this clone: A read error likely explains why the TCRdb protein, taken from a much larger clone, differs from this DNA's translation at residue 5; the protein shown is translated from the DNA. This rearrangement joins TRDV2 to TRDJ1; 10 nucleotides align to TRDD3. No J segment appears in TCRdb, so it was assigned here by matching the sequence to germline. The V and J ends lost 3 bases and 7 bases, in that order; junction bases with no gene match: 7. Germline lookup yields CDR1 GEAIGNYY and CDR2 EKD. The CDR3 consists of 14 residues. The chain's CDR3 is CACDGLGDSSKLIF. In DNA, the CDR3 is TGTGCCTGTGACGGACTGGGGGATTCGAGTAAACTCATCTTT.

A remark on this clone: A far larger clone is just one base off, so this is likely a read error. Other nucleotide sequences in the sample specify the same CDR3. The V gene is TRDV1, the J gene TRDJ1; 8 positions match TRDD3. The J gene, not given by TCRdb, was assigned here from a germline match of the nucleotide sequence. The CDR3 has 19 amino acids. Germline lookup yields CDR1 TSWWSYY and CDR2 QGS. DNA for the CDR3: TGCGCTCTTGGGGAACTATCCTACCAGGGGGATAGCTACACCGATAAACTCATCTTT. It codes for CALGELSYQGDSYTDKLIF.

This clone was observed a few times. A far larger clone is a single base away, which makes a read error likely. The same CDR3 arises from other DNA sequences in this sample as well. This chain links TRDV1 with TRDJ1; D possibly corresponds to TRDD3 (5 bases). No J gene is reported in TCRdb; it was inferred here by comparing the DNA with germline. CDR1 TSWWSYY and CDR2 QGS come from the germline V gene. The CDR3 has 24 amino acids. Trimming took 1 base from V and 2 from J, leaving 38 bases between them. The CDR3: CALGEPVMIALQYWLWTGTDKLIF. The CDR3 bases are TGTGCTCTTGGGGAACCGGTAATGATCGCCCTCCAGTACTGGCTATGGACCGGGACCGATAAACTCATCTTT.

In its sample, this clone was seen a few times. It differs at one base from a far larger clone, so likely a read error. The CDR3 sequence is CALGGGGLPIIFGGYVDKLIF. The DNA for the CDR3 is TGTGCTCTTGGGGGAGGGGGCCTTCCCATAATCTTTGGGGGATACGTCGATAAACTCATCTTT. This chain uses TRDV1 with TRDJ1; 11 bases map to TRDD3. Germline matching of the DNA provided the J gene here, since TCRdb leaves it blank. Per the germline V gene, CDR1 is TSWWSYY and CDR2 is QGS. Unmatched junction bases numbered 23, after V lost 4 bases and J lost 4 bases. This CDR3 comprises 21 residues.

As regards this clone: The mismatch at residue 10 between this DNA's translation and the TCRdb protein of a much larger clone likely reflects a read error; the protein shown is translated from the DNA. The chain has TRDV1 and TRDJ1; D is perhaps TRDD2 or TRDD3 (5 bases each). Matching the DNA to germline supplied the J gene, which TCRdb does not give. V was shortened by 1 base and J by 0 bases, with 21 bases between the two germline ends. Germline CDR1 is TSWWSYY and CDR2 is QGS. CDR3 length: 19 amino acids. The CDR3 region is CALGERFLAAGTHTDKLIF. CDR3 in DNA: TGTGCTCTTGGGGAACGGTTCCTGGCGGCGGGGACCCACACCGATAAACTCATCTTT.

This clone was seen at least ten times. The rearrangement links TRDV1 to TRDJ1, with D perhaps TRDD3 (7 bases). The V gene's germline CDR1 is TSWWSYY and CDR2 QGS. The CDR3 sequence is 24 residues long. V gave up 5 bases and J gave up 0 bases, with 40 bases separating them. CDR3 bases: TGTGCTCTTGGGAAGGCCCTCACCCTGCCTTCCCGTGTTGGATACGCCGGGTACACCGATAAACTCATCTTT. Translating gives CALGKALTLPSRVGYAGYTDKLIF.

By proportion, this clone is medium-sized. This CDR3 is also generated by other DNA sequences in the sample. The chain combines TRDV1 with TRDJ1; D unclear. V lost 3 bases and J 7 bases, leaving 15 bases between the germline ends. This CDR3 is built from 14 residues. Germline V lookup: CDR1 TSWWSYY, CDR2 QGS. The CDR3 is CALGDSLARLKLIF. In DNA form, the CDR3 reads TGTGCTCTTGGGGACTCTCTTGCTCGTCTTAAACTCATCTTT.

This clone turned up a few times. A far larger clone is one base from this, pointing to a likely read error. The sample carries other DNA sequences with the same CDR3. This chain uses TRDV1 with TRDJ1, with D possibly matching TRDD3 (5 bases). The J gene was missing in TCRdb and was found by matching the end of the DNA to germline. Germline CDR1 reads TSWWSYY; CDR2 reads QGS. This CDR3 is built from 19 residues. The CDR3 here is CALGDNKFRCSPYTDKLIF. The CDR3 DNA reads TGTGCCCTTGGGGACAATAAATTTCGCTGTTCCCCGTACACCGATAAACTCATCTTT.

In its sample, this clone was seen a few times. This DNA's translation and the protein TCRdb lists, from a much larger clone, do not match at residue 15, likely due to a read error; the protein shown is translated from the DNA. The rearrangement links TRDV1 to TRDJ1, with a weak D call TRDD3 (5 bases). The J gene was missing in TCRdb and was found by matching the end of the DNA to germline. The CDR3 totals 19 residues. Germline V lookup: CDR1 TSWWSYY, CDR2 QGS. The CDR3 reads CALGEDISGIPPYTYKLIF. CDR3 DNA sequence: TGTGCTCTTGGGGAAGATATCTCCGGGATTCCCCCGTACACCTATAAACTCATCTTT.

Note on this clone: This likely reflects a read error, since a far larger clone is one base away. Other DNA sequences in this specimen translate into the identical CDR3. The J gene is TRDJ1, the V gene TRDV1; D not certain. TCRdb lists no J gene, so it was determined here by aligning the DNA to germline. The CDR3 has 20 residues. Germline CDR1 is TSWWSYY and CDR2 is QGS. CDR3 nucleotides: TGTGCTCTTGGGGAACGGGGCGATAGCCCTCGCCGACGTTTCACCGACAAACTCATCTTT. Encoded protein: CALGERGDSPRRRFTDKLIF.

This clone appeared many times. V and J are TRDV1 and TRDJ1; 10 bases line up with TRDD3. The germline V gene has CDR1 TSWWSYY and CDR2 QGS. V lost 2 bases, J lost 0 bases, and 21 bases stayed unmatched. This CDR3 has 22 amino acids. CDR3 sequence: CALGEVGPLKVLGDPNTDKLIF. The CDR3, as DNA: TGTGCTCTTGGGGAAGTTGGCCCTCTCAAAGTACTGGGGGATCCGAACACCGATAAACTCATCTTT.

This chain joins TRDV1 and TRDJ1; D is unclear. CDR3 length equals 20 residues. V lost 2 bases and J 1 base, leaving 26 bases between the germline ends. CDR1 is TSWWSYY and CDR2 is QGS in the germline V gene. CDR3 sequence (DNA): TGTGCTCTTGGGGAAGAATGCAACGCGGGCCCCACTCAATGCACCGATAAACTCATCTTT. Its translation: CALGEECNAGPTQCTDKLIF.

This clone was detected many times. Other DNA sequences from this sample encode an identical CDR3 as well. The V and J genes are TRDV1 and TRDJ1; perhaps TRDD3 as D (8 bases). Trimming removed 3 bases from V and 1 base from J, with 42 bases in between. The CDR3 is 25 amino acids. Germline CDR1 TSWWSYY, CDR2 QGS. The CDR3 DNA is TGTGCTCTTGGGGACTCGGCCTTCCTTAGGGTGGACCGTACTGGGGGCCGTACCCCCACCGATAAACTCATCTTT. Translating it yields CALGDSAFLRVDRTGGRTPTDKLIF.

As for this clone: The translation of this DNA and the TCRdb protein of a much larger clone differ at residue 14, probably owing to a read error; the protein shown here is translated from the DNA. The J gene is TRDJ1, the V gene TRDV1; weak D call: TRDD3 (6 bases). The J gene is not listed in TCRdb, so it was assigned here from a DNA match to germline. Trimming shortened V by 5 bases and J by 0 bases, and 37 bases separated the two germline ends. This CDR3 is 23 amino acids long. Germline V lookup: CDR1 TSWWSYY, CDR2 QGS. CDR3 bases: TGTGCTCTTGGGTCACATCCTCCCCCCCTGGGCTTGGGGGTATGCGAACACACCGATAAACTCATCTTT. Protein product: CALGSHPPPLGLGVCEHTDKLIF.

To note about this clone: TCRdb's listed protein matches a much larger clone and diverges from this DNA's translation at residue 3, likely through a read error; the protein shown comes from the DNA. This sequence joins TRDV1 and TRDJ1; TRDD3 matches 11 bases. TCRdb supplies no J gene; here it was assigned by aligning the nucleotide sequence to germline. Germline CDR1 is TSWWSYY and CDR2 is QGS. This CDR3 comprises 22 residues. The CDR3 DNA sequence: TGTGCTTTTGGGGAACCTTCCTACGGTCTACTGGGGGATATTTGCTACACCGATAAACTCATCTTT. Translated: CAFGEPSYGLLGDICYTDKLIF.

This clone has more than one count but fewer than ten. This likely stems from a read error, as it lies one base from a far larger clone. Other DNA variants within this sample encode the same CDR3. The chain joins TRDV1 to TRDJ1; 13 positions match TRDD3. Matching the DNA to germline supplied the J gene, which TCRdb does not give. CDR1 is TSWWSYY, CDR2 QGS, per germline. Trimming took 5 bases from V and 2 from J; bases not matched to a gene: 26. The length of the CDR3 is 23 residues. The CDR3 region has the DNA TGTGCTCTTGGGAACGGAATAGACCAAACTGGGGGATACGCGTTTTCGTATACCGATAAACTCATCTTT. It codes for CALGNGIDQTGGYAFSYTDKLIF.

Comments on this clone: TCRdb assigns this DNA the protein of a much larger clone, which departs from its translation at residue 5; this likely reflects a read error, and the protein shown comes from translating the DNA. V gene TRDV3 combines with J gene TRDJ1, with 8 bases fitting TRDD3. TCRdb supplies no J gene; here it was assigned by aligning the nucleotide sequence to germline. V shed 2 bases, J shed 0 bases, and the junction held 20 bases outside the gene matches. The germline CDR1 and CDR2 sequences are TVYSNPD and GDNSRS (reference sequence). The CDR3 has 19 residues. Written as DNA, the CDR3 is TGTGCCTTTTACCCTCCTTCCCGTCACTGGGGGCCCTACACCGATAAACTCATCTTT. Protein: CAFYPPSRHWGPYTDKLIF.

This clone has a handful of counts. The translation of this DNA and the TCRdb protein of a much larger clone differ at residue 15, probably owing to a read error; the protein shown here is translated from the DNA. V gene TRDV1 combines with J gene TRDJ1; the match to TRDD3 covers 11 bases. No J segment appears in TCRdb, so it was assigned here by matching the sequence to germline. CDR1 TSWWSYY and CDR2 QGS come from the germline V gene. Unmatched junction bases numbered 17, after V lost 2 bases and J lost 3 bases. CDR3 size: 20 residues. Here the CDR3 reads CALGEEGDYVGDTEADKLIF. The CDR3 region has the DNA TGTGCTCTTGGGGAAGAAGGCGACTACGTGGGGGATACGGAGGCCGATAAACTCATCTTT.

As concerns this clone: The TCRdb protein, from a much larger clone, departs from this DNA's translation at residue 20, likely by read error; the protein shown derives from the DNA. The chain recombines TRDV1 with TRDJ1; 8 positions agree with TRDD3. Germline assignment: CDR1 TSWWSYY and CDR2 QGS. This CDR3 has 21 amino acids. CDR3 loop: CALGKLGYLERGDIVPDKLTF. The CDR3 DNA sequence: TGTGCTCTTGGGAAGCTTGGATATTTAGAGAGGGGGGATATTGTGCCCGATAAACTCACCTTT.

This clone occurred many times. A single base separates this from a much larger clone, so it may be a read error. The chain recombines TRDV1 with TRDJ1; the match to TRDD3 covers 7 bases. J lost 0 bases, V lost 5 bases, and 18 bases had no gene match. CDR1 is TSWWSYY, CDR2 QGS, per germline. The CDR3 loop spans 19 amino acids. The CDR3 here is CALGRGVLRIRSYTDKLIF. As DNA, the CDR3 is TGTGCTCTTGGGCGGGGCGTCCTCAGGATACGCTCGTACACCGATAAACTCATCTTT.

On this clone: This likely traces to a read error, being one base from a far larger clone. The sample holds other DNA sequences that translate to the same CDR3. The V gene is TRDV1, the J gene TRDJ1; 8 bases are shared with TRDD3. TCRdb records no J gene; here it was assigned by comparing the DNA to germline. There are 19 residues in the CDR3. Germline lookup yields CDR1 TSWWSYY and CDR2 QGS. The CDR3 DNA is TGTGCCCTTGGGGATGGAGGAGCTGGGGGACTCAAGTACACCGATAAACTCATCTTT. Its translation: CALGDGGAGGLKYTDKLIF.

As regards this clone: This likely reflects a read error, since a far larger clone is one base away. Other DNA sequences in this sample translate to the same CDR3. The genes are TRDV1 and TRDJ1, with TRDD3 matching over 10 bases. Germline values: CDR1 TSWWSYY, CDR2 QGS. The CDR3 contains 14 residues. CDR3 region: CALAGYWGIEELIF. The CDR3 nucleotides are TGCGCTCTCGCGGGCTACTGGGGGATTGAGGAACTCATCTTT.

This clone was observed a handful of times. The protein given by TCRdb reflects a much larger clone and differs at residue 12 from this DNA's translation, likely from a read error; the protein shown is the DNA's translation. This sequence joins TRDV1 and TRDJ1; TRDD3 matches 11 bases. The J gene is not listed in TCRdb, so it was assigned here from a DNA match to germline. The CDR3 contains 24 residues. CDR1 is TSWWSYY, CDR2 QGS, per germline. V was clipped by 1 base and J by 0 bases; unmatched bases: 25. The CDR3 is CALGEPTFFCPSWGIPCYTDKLIF. In nucleotides, the CDR3 is TGTGCTCTTGGGGAACCCACCTTTTTCTGTCCTAGCTGGGGGATACCCTGCTACACCGATAAACTCATCTTT.

This clone was seen repeatedly, ten times or more. The sample contains more than one DNA sequence encoding this CDR3. The chain employs TRDV1 and TRDJ1; 10 bases agree with TRDD3. From germline, CDR1 is TSWWSYY and CDR2 QGS. This CDR3 comprises 19 residues. V shed 8 bases and J 2 bases; nucleotides not matched to a gene: 20. The CDR3 coding sequence is TGTGCTCTTACCATTACCCATGGTTATTTACTGGGGGATACCGATAAACTCATCTTT. Translation gives CALTITHGYLLGDTDKLIF.

This clone occurred a few times. A far larger clone is only one base removed, so a read error is likely. Other DNA sequences in this sample translate to the same CDR3. V usage is TRDV2 and J usage is TRDJ1, with TRDD3 matching 10 bases. Here the J gene was assigned by germline matching of the DNA, as TCRdb has none. The CDR3 contains 17 residues. Germline V gene data show CDR1 as GEAIGNYY and CDR2 as EKD. This CDR3 is CAITPSYWGIYTDKLIF. In DNA, the CDR3 is TGTGCCATAACCCCTTCGTACTGGGGGATCTACACTGATAAACTCATCTTT.

Points on this clone: TCRdb has a much larger clone's protein, which differs at residue 14 from the translation of this DNA, likely because of a read error; what is shown is the protein translated from the DNA. The rearrangement joins TRDV1 to TRDJ1; D is uncertain. This CDR3 has 19 amino acids. V lost 2 bases to trimming and J lost 3 bases, with 25 bases between them. Germline CDR1 TSWWSYY, CDR2 QGS. The CDR3 nucleotides are TGTGCTCTTGGGGAAAAAGAGGGGCGTCTAAACTCTTACGCCGATAAACTCATCTTT. It specifies CALGEKEGRLNSYADKLIF.

Note on this clone: A far bigger clonotype differs at one base, so this is likely a read error. At the DNA level, this CDR3 is encoded by other sequences in the same sample as well. This chain uses TRDV1 with TRDJ1, with TRDD3 identical over 12 bases. Germline matching of the DNA provided the J gene here, since TCRdb leaves it blank. Germline CDR1 is TSWWSYY and CDR2 is QGS. V was pared by 1 base and J by 1 base, with 37 bases of the junction left unmatched. The CDR3 is 28 amino acids. The CDR3 spells CALGERGEFAFPPSRTVWGIRGTDKLIF. In DNA form, the CDR3 reads TGTGCTCTTGGGGAACGGGGCGAGTTTGCCTTCCCCCCTTCTCGTACCGTCTGGGGGATACGGGGCACCGATAAACTCATCTTT.